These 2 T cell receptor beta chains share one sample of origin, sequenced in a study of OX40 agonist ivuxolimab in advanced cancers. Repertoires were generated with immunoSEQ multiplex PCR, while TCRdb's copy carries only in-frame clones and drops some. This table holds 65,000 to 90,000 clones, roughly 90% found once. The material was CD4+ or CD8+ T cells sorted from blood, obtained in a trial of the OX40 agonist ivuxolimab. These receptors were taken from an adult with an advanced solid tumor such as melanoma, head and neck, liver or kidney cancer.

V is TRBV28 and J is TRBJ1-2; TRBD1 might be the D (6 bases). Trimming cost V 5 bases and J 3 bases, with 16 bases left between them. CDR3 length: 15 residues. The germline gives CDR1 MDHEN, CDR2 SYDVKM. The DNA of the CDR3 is TGTGCCAGCAGTACGAGCACAGGGCCCCACTATGGCTACACCTTC. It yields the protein CASSTSTGPHYGYTF.

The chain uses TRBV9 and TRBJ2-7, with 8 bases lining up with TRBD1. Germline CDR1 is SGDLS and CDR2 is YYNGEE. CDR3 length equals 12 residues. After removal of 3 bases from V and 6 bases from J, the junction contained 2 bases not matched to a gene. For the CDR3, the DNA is TGTGCCAGCAGCGCCGACAGGGGCGAGCAGTACTTC. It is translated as CASSADRGEQYF.